One and the same sample provided the 15 T cell receptor beta chains below, sequenced in a study of blood T cell repertoires in COVID-19. Sequencing was performed with immunoSEQ multiplex PCR; in TCRdb, only in-frame clones are kept and a portion is missing. Of 90,000 to 100,000 clones listed, roughly 84% are singletons. Sequencing used peripheral blood. The source is a man between 65 and 79 years old with active or convalescent COVID-19.

The V call is TRBV7-2, the J call TRBJ1-5; weak D call: TRBD1 (5 bases). V was trimmed by 1 base and J by 6 bases, leaving 13 bases between them. Looked up from germline, CDR1 is SGHTA and CDR2 is FQGNSA. The CDR3 is made up of 15 amino acids. Here the CDR3 reads CASSLVFGRGQPQHF. The CDR3 nucleotides read TGTGCCAGCAGCTTAGTTTTCGGGAGGGGTCAGCCCCAGCATTTT.

The rearrangement links TRBV4-1 to TRBJ2-7; 8 nucleotides align to TRBD1. Germline V CDR1 and CDR2: MGHRA, YSYEKL. The V segment lost 3 bases and the J segment 0 bases; nucleotides outside the gene matches: 7. This CDR3 comprises 16 residues. In nucleotides, the CDR3 is TGCGCCAGCAGCCACCAACAGGGGGAAGGCTCCTACGAGCAGTACTTC. Translation gives CASSHQQGEGSYEQYF.

V usage is TRBV20-1 and J usage is TRBJ2-3, with D possibly matching TRBD1 (6 bases). The CDR3 covers 11 residues. CDR1 DFQATT and CDR2 SNEGSKA come from the germline V gene (reference sequence). The CDR3 spells CSRGGRDTQYF. CDR3 in DNA: TGCAGCAGAGGGGGTCGAGATACGCAGTATTTT.

The gene calls are TRBV10-3 and TRBJ2-3, with 9 bases lining up with TRBD2. J gave up 6 bases and V 7 bases, and 5 bases lay outside the gene matches. The CDR3 is 13 amino acids. Germline CDR1 and CDR2: ENHRY and SYGVKD. In DNA form, the CDR3 reads TGTGCCATCAAGCGGGGGGCCGGGGATACGCAGTATTTT. It codes for CAIKRGAGDTQYF.

The gene calls are TRBV14 and TRBJ1-4; D is perhaps TRBD1 (5 bases). V dropped 0 bases and J dropped 10 bases, with 9 bases sitting between them. CDR1 is SGHDN, CDR2 FVKESK, per germline. The CDR3 runs to 13 residues. The CDR3 sequence: CASSQDLGGKLFF. In DNA, the CDR3 is TGTGCCAGCAGCCAAGATCTCGGGGGAAAACTGTTTTTT.

The gene calls are TRBV30 and TRBJ1-4; the match to TRBD1 covers 7 bases. Germline values: CDR1 GTSNPN, CDR2 SVGIG (reference sequence). The CDR3 loop spans 14 amino acids. V shed 2 bases, J shed 3 bases, and the junction held 3 bases outside the gene matches. The CDR3 nucleotides read TGTGCCTGGAGTCGGGGACAGCCTAATGAAAAACTGTTTTTT. Encoded protein: CAWSRGQPNEKLFF.

V and J are TRBV18 and TRBJ2-3, with D possibly matching TRBD1 (6 bases). The germline V gene encodes CDR1 KGHSH and CDR2 LQKENI. V lost 3 bases to trimming and J lost 0 bases, with 13 bases between them. The CDR3 runs to 16 residues. The DNA of the CDR3 is TGTGCCAGCTCACCGACCCTACAGGGTAGCACAGATACGCAGTATTTT. This codes for CASSPTLQGSTDTQYF.

The chain recombines TRBV18 with TRBJ2-3, with 7 nucleotides matching TRBD2. The CDR3 length is 17 residues. CDR1 KGHSH and CDR2 LQKENI come from the germline V gene. The V segment lost 4 bases and the J segment 4 bases; nucleotides outside the gene matches: 14. The CDR3 spells CASSRIERDADADTQYF. DNA of the CDR3: TGTGCCAGCTCACGGATTGAGCGGGACGCCGACGCAGATACGCAGTATTTT.

The V gene is TRBV5-1, the J gene TRBJ2-1; D may be TRBD2 (5 bases). CDR3 size: 19 residues. Trimming left V 3 bases short and J 0 bases short, with 22 bases between. CDR1 is SGHRS, CDR2 YFSETQ, per germline. Here the CDR3 DNA reads TGCGCCAGCAGCTCGTCCGAGCCCGGGATGGGATACTCCTACAATGAGCAGTTCTTC. It yields the protein CASSSSEPGMGYSYNEQFF. Looking up the rest from reference TRBV5-1 and TRBJ2-1 gives the full variable domain: KAGVTQTPRYLIKTRGQQVTLSCSPISGHRSVSWYQQTPGQGLQFLFEYFSETQRNKGNFPGRFSGRQFSNSRSEMNVSTLELGDSALYLCASSSSEPGMGYSYNEQFFGPGTRLTVL.

This clone was recorded at least ten times. V is TRBV7-8 and J is TRBJ1-5; weak D call: TRBD1 (5 bases). The V end lost 7 bases, the J end lost 0 bases, and 16 bases lay between the germline ends. Germline V gene sequence: CDR1 SGHVS, CDR2 FQNEAQ. This CDR3 comprises 16 residues. The chain's CDR3 is CASTPLGGDSNQPQHF. CDR3 bases: TGTGCCAGCACCCCCCTGGGGGGGGATAGCAATCAGCCCCAGCATTTT.

This chain connects TRBV5-1 to TRBJ2-5; D unresolved. V was clipped by 4 bases and J by 5 bases, with 15 bases between them. The CDR3 contains 14 residues. The germline V gene has CDR1 SGHRS and CDR2 YFSETQ. The CDR3, as DNA: TGCGCCAGCAGCCCTCCAGACATAAGGGAGACCCAGTACTTC. Amino acid sequence: CASSPPDIRETQYF.

CDR3 nucleotide sequence: TGTGCCAGCCTATATACTGGAAACACCATATATTTT. Its translation: CASLYTGNTIYF. The V gene is TRBV12-3 or TRBV12-4, the J gene TRBJ1-3; D is uncertain. Deletions cut 8 bases from V and 2 bases from J, with 7 bases between. The CDR3 has 12 residues.

This clone came up once. The chain has TRBV4-3 and TRBJ1-1; 8 bases map to TRBD1. This CDR3 comprises 13 residues. The J segment lost 10 bases and the V segment lost 3 bases, leaving 7 bases of the junction unmatched. Germline V gene data show CDR1 as LGHNA and CDR2 as YSLEER. CDR3 protein: CASSHTDRGAAFF. In DNA, the CDR3 is TGCGCCAGCAGCCATACTGACAGGGGCGCAGCTTTCTTT.

This clone was seen just once. The V and J genes are TRBV7-6 and TRBJ1-2; 9 nucleotides match TRBD1. The CDR3 contains 14 residues. The ends lost 4 bases at V and 7 bases at J; junction bases unmatched: 7. Germline V CDR1 and CDR2: SGHVS, FNYEAQ. CDR3 region: CASSSYGQGSGYTF. CDR3 coding DNA: TGTGCCAGCAGCTCCTATGGACAGGGGTCTGGCTACACCTTC.

CDR3 nucleotide sequence: TGTGCCAGCAGTCCTCCCTGGGGCATGAACACTGAAGCTTTCTTT. As protein: CASSPPWGMNTEAFF. V usage is TRBV28 and J usage is TRBJ1-1, with D tentatively TRBD1 (5 bases). Germline values: CDR1 MDHEN, CDR2 SYDVKM. The CDR3 is 15 residues long. The germline V and J ends were trimmed by 5 bases and 0 bases, with 13 bases remaining between them.